The 26 T cell receptor beta chains below come from one sample, sequenced in a study of radiotherapy plus CTLA-4 blockade in lung cancer. Using immunoSEQ multiplex PCR, the repertoire was profiled, and TCRdb retains in-frame clones only, with some absent. The sample shows about 40,000 clones, 79% of them seen only once. This sample comprised peripheral blood, obtained from a patient treated with radiotherapy plus ipilimumab. The receptor source for this set is a human donor with non-small cell lung cancer that progressed on radiotherapy plus ipilimumab.

In this sample, this clone turned up a few times. The chain uses TRBV7-2 and TRBJ1-4; unclear D gene. Per germline, CDR1 SGHTA and CDR2 FQGNSA. V lost 1 base to trimming and J lost 1 base, with 4 bases between them. The CDR3 sequence is 14 residues long. CDR3 sequence: CASSLVQTNEKLFF. CDR3 DNA: TGTGCCAGCAGCTTAGTCCAAACTAATGAAAAACTGTTTTTT.

The rearrangement joins TRBV7-2 to TRBJ1-3; 7 bases agree with TRBD1. There are 16 residues in the CDR3. Trimming cost V 5 bases and J 0 bases; bases outside gene matches: 7. CDR1 is SGHTA and CDR2 is FQGNSA in the germline V gene. CDR3 nucleotides: TGTGCCAGCAGCCCGGGACAGACGAGCTCTGGAAACACCATATATTTT. It encodes CASSPGQTSSGNTIYF.

This clone was counted only a few times. The chain couples TRBV19 to TRBJ2-1; perhaps TRBD1 as D (6 bases). The germline V gene encodes CDR1 LNHDA and CDR2 SQIVND (reference sequence). The CDR3 consists of 15 residues. V was shortened by 3 bases and J by 4 bases, with 13 bases between the two germline ends. DNA for the CDR3: TGTGCCAGTAGTATGGACAGCATAGGGTACAATGAGCAGTTCTTC. Protein: CASSMDSIGYNEQFF.

This clone has just a few counts. The rearrangement joins TRBV5-1 to TRBJ2-7; D perhaps matches TRBD1 (6 bases). The germline V and J ends were trimmed by 3 bases and 1 base, with 14 bases remaining between them. The V gene's germline CDR1 is SGHRS and CDR2 YFSETQ. The CDR3 runs 15 residues. CDR3 residues: CASSWGPFGSYEQYF. In nucleotides, the CDR3 is TGCGCCAGCAGCTGGGGGCCTTTCGGGTCCTACGAGCAGTACTTC.

The chain is built from TRBV25-1 and TRBJ1-3; the match to TRBD1 covers 9 bases. The CDR3 runs 14 residues. Germline loops: CDR1 MGHDK, CDR2 SYGVNS. With 7 bases clipped from V and 7 bases from J, the junction kept 8 bases outside the gene matches. CDR3 loop: CASTSGTGLNTIYF. The DNA for the CDR3 is TGTGCCAGCACCTCCGGGACAGGGCTCAACACCATATATTTT.

J is TRBJ2-5 and V is TRBV4-2; TRBD2 might be the D (6 bases). The V gene's germline CDR1 is LGHNA and CDR2 YNFKEQ. Between the trimmed V and J ends, which lost 3 bases and 2 bases, there was a span of 10 bases. This CDR3 has 14 amino acids. Written as DNA, the CDR3 is TGTGCCAGCAGCCAGCACGGGACTCAAGAGACCCAGTACTTC. It specifies CASSQHGTQETQYF.

This clone was recorded only once. The rearrangement links TRBV19 to TRBJ1-5; 9 bases are a match to TRBD1. Germline CDR1 LNHDA, CDR2 SQIVND (reference sequence). CDR3 length equals 16 residues. V shed 1 base, J shed 7 bases, and the junction held 8 bases outside the gene matches. In nucleotides, the CDR3 is TGTGCCAGTAGTATAGTTTCGGGGACAGGGAACCAGCCCCAGCATTTT. Translation gives CASSIVSGTGNQPQHF.

The V and J genes are TRBV6-4 and TRBJ2-1; 9 bases agree with TRBD1. The CDR3 sequence is 15 residues long. V lost 6 bases to trimming and J lost 7 bases; unmatched junction nucleotides: 10. Germline V gene data show CDR1 as MRHNA and CDR2 as SNTAGT. The CDR3: CASSSAGTGRNEQFF. CDR3 sequence (DNA): TGTGCCAGCAGCTCCGCCGGGACAGGGAGAAATGAGCAGTTCTTC.

CDR3 residues: CASRNTGFYQPQHF. The DNA of the CDR3 is TGTGCCAGTAGGAATACAGGGTTTTATCAGCCCCAGCATTTT. The chain has TRBV19 and TRBJ1-5; D may be TRBD1 (6 bases). CDR3 size: 14 residues. V lost 6 bases to trimming and J lost 5 bases, with 14 bases between them. Germline CDR1 is LNHDA and CDR2 is SQIVND (reference sequence).

For this clone: The germline gene is not matched at one end of the junction; a read error may be the cause. CDR3 region: CASSPSGGTNEKLFF. In DNA, the CDR3 is TGTGCTAGCAGCCCTTCAGGAGGAACTAATGAAAAACTGTTTTTT. This chain links TRBV7-7 with TRBJ1-4; no clear D gene. The CDR3 spans 15 residues. CDR1 is SSHAT and CDR2 is FNYEAQ in the germline V gene (reference sequence).

V and J are TRBV5-5 and TRBJ1-1; the D is unclear. The V end was cut by 4 bases, the J end by 6 bases, with 16 bases between. The CDR3 extends over 14 amino acids. Germline loops: CDR1 SGHKS, CDR2 YYEKEE (reference sequence). CDR3 DNA: TGTGCCAGCAGCCCCGGAGGAGCAGGCTCTGAAGCTTTCTTT. Amino acids: CASSPGGAGSEAFF.

This clone was counted between two and nine times. The rearrangement joins TRBV19 to TRBJ1-4, with TRBD1 matching 9 bases. CDR3 size: 14 residues. With V trimmed by 4 bases and J by 8 bases, 5 bases remained unmatched. CDR1 and CDR2 (germline): LNHDA, SQIVND (reference sequence). This CDR3 is CASSKGTGYEKLFF. The CDR3 bases are TGTGCCAGTAGTAAAGGGACAGGGTACGAAAAACTGTTTTTT.

This chain joins TRBV29-1 and TRBJ1-4; D might be TRBD1 (5 bases). This CDR3 has 14 amino acids. Germline V gene lookup returns CDR1 SQVTM and CDR2 ANQGSEA. V was cut by 5 bases and J by 3 bases, with 13 bases left in between. CDR3: CSVKGRGPNEKLFF. The CDR3 bases are TGCAGCGTTAAAGGGAGGGGCCCTAATGAAAAACTGTTTTTT.

J is TRBJ1-6 and V is TRBV27; maybe TRBD1 (5 bases). Germline V lookup: CDR1 MNHEY, CDR2 SMNVEV (reference sequence). CDR3 length: 17 amino acids. The V end was cut by 0 bases, the J end by 7 bases, with 16 bases between. CDR3 sequence reads: CASSLSLVGLGNSPLHF. The DNA of the CDR3 is TGTGCCAGCAGTTTATCGCTAGTGGGGCTGGGGAATTCACCCCTCCACTTT.

V gene TRBV5-5 combines with J gene TRBJ2-2; D unclear. The ends were cut back, 4 bases at V and 6 bases at J, with 7 bases in the middle. Per the germline V gene, CDR1 is SGHKS and CDR2 is YYEKEE (reference sequence). The CDR3 loop spans 12 amino acids. In DNA form, the CDR3 reads TGTGCCAGCAGCCCAAGCGCCGGGGAGCTGTTTTTT. Its protein is CASSPSAGELFF.

The chain couples TRBV9 to TRBJ2-7; 11 bases are shared with TRBD2. The CDR3 has 16 residues. With 0 bases clipped from V and 2 bases from J, the junction kept 4 bases outside the gene matches. Germline values: CDR1 SGDLS, CDR2 YYNGEE. As DNA, the CDR3 is TGTGCCAGCAGCGTAGGTCTAGCGGGGGGAGCCTACGAGCAGTACTTC. Its protein is CASSVGLAGGAYEQYF.

The chain links TRBV7-9 to TRBJ1-1, with a tentative D call TRBD1 (6 bases). There are 13 residues in the CDR3. V gave up 7 bases and J gave up 0 bases, with 9 bases separating them. Germline V gene sequence: CDR1 SEHNR, CDR2 FQNEAQ (reference sequence). CDR3 residues: CASNDRMNTEAFF. The DNA of the CDR3 is TGTGCCAGCAACGACAGGATGAACACTGAAGCTTTCTTT.

The V gene is TRBV5-1, the J gene TRBJ2-5; 11 bases match TRBD1. J gave up 5 bases and V 4 bases, and 4 bases lay outside the gene matches. Per the germline V gene, CDR1 is SGHRS and CDR2 is YFSETQ. The CDR3 totals 14 residues. DNA of the CDR3: TGCGCCAGCAGCGCCGGGACAGGGGGGGAGACCCAGTACTTC. Protein sequence: CASSAGTGGETQYF.

This sequence joins TRBV2 and TRBJ2-1; 9 bases map to TRBD2. The V segment lost 6 bases and the J segment 4 bases; nucleotides outside the gene matches: 7. The length of the CDR3 is 15 residues. Germline V gene sequence: CDR1 SNHLY, CDR2 FYNNEI. The CDR3 sequence: CASRASAGGYNEQFF. The CDR3 DNA reads TGTGCCAGCAGAGCCTCAGCGGGAGGATACAATGAGCAGTTCTTC.

CDR3 sequence (DNA): TGTGCCAGCAGCACGCGACCCGTCCAGGGTTCACCCCTCCACTTT. Its protein product is CASSTRPVQGSPLHF. The gene calls are TRBV9 and TRBJ1-6; maybe TRBD1 (5 bases). Trimming took 4 bases from V and 9 from J, leaving 17 bases between them. CDR1 SGDLS and CDR2 YYNGEE come from the germline V gene. The CDR3 totals 15 residues.

This clone was recorded only once. V is TRBV5-4 and J is TRBJ2-3, with 12 positions matching TRBD2. V was pared by 4 bases and J by 4 bases, with 4 bases of the junction left unmatched. CDR3 length: 15 amino acids. Germline-derived CDR1 and CDR2 are SGHNT and YYREEE (reference sequence). CDR3 coding DNA: TGTGCCAGCAGCCCCTCTAGCGGGGGGGCAGATACGCAGTATTTT. Amino acid sequence: CASSPSSGGADTQYF.

The rearrangement uses TRBV25-1 and TRBJ1-1; a possible D gene is TRBD1 (5 bases). The length of the CDR3 is 14 residues. Deletions cut 3 bases from V and 1 base from J, with 9 bases between. Germline V gene data show CDR1 as MGHDK and CDR2 as SYGVNS. The CDR3 region has the DNA TGTGCCAGCAGTGAGGGGCATTCGAACACTGAAGCTTTCTTT. This encodes CASSEGHSNTEAFF.

The chain employs TRBV2 and TRBJ1-4; TRBD1 is a possible D gene (6 bases). CDR3 size: 15 residues. Trimming took off 6 bases at V and 4 bases at J, with 15 bases between the two ends. The V gene's germline CDR1 is SNHLY and CDR2 FYNNEI. For the CDR3, the DNA is TGTGCCAGCAGGAGACAGGCGGACCTTAATGAAAAACTGTTTTTT. Translated, it gives CASRRQADLNEKLFF. Drawing the rest from reference TRBV2 and TRBJ1-4, the complete variable domain is EPEVTQTPSHQVTQMGQEVILRCVPISNHLYFYWYRQILGQKVEFLVSFYNNEISEKSEIFDDQFSVERPDGSNFTLKIRSTKLEDSAMYFCASRRQADLNEKLFFGSGTQLSVL.

The V gene is TRBV6-5, the J gene TRBJ2-1; 7 bases agree with TRBD1. V was clipped by 4 bases and J by 0 bases; unmatched bases: 3. The CDR3 consists of 15 residues. Germline V gene data show CDR1 as MNHEY and CDR2 as SVGAGI. The CDR3 DNA is TGTGCCAGCAGTTTACAGGGGAGCTCCTACAATGAGCAGTTCTTC. Translating it yields CASSLQGSSYNEQFF.

The table lists this clone with a few counts. This chain uses TRBV27 with TRBJ1-2; D might be TRBD1 (6 bases). This CDR3 comprises 13 residues. The V and J ends lost 10 bases and 4 bases respectively, with 16 bases between them. CDR1 and CDR2 (germline): MNHEY, SMNVEV (reference sequence). CDR3 bases: TGTGCCACCGGGGGGCAGCCGCTCTATGGCTACACCTTC. Translated, it gives CATGGQPLYGYTF.

Here the CDR3 DNA reads TGTGCCAGCAGCTTAGCAAGCCCAGCAGGTGGCTACACCTTC. It specifies CASSLASPAGGYTF. The chain has TRBV7-2 and TRBJ1-2; D gene uncertain. The ends were cut back, 0 bases at V and 7 bases at J, with 12 bases in the middle. The CDR3 contains 14 residues. Per the germline V gene, CDR1 is SGHTA and CDR2 is FQGNSA.